This TCR beta chain was recovered during a study of T-cell memory formation after mild COVID-19. Study observations and caveats: Contracting CD4+ clones were located mainly in CM and EM, and CD8+ clones in EMRA. Day 15 to 85 contractors were CD4/CD8 balanced; later expanders leaned CD4+.

In TCRdb, the 5' RACE reads were re-called with MiXCR into one record per CDR3 protein. Among about 110,000 distinct CDR3 sequences listed, over 15% were seen once. The germline gives CDR1 SGHRS, CDR2 YFSETQ. The CDR3 sequence is 12 residues long. Germline trimming cut 0 bases from V and 11 bases from J; bases unmatched to any gene: 4. Turning to this clonotype: Its antigen is still unknown.

The sequenced sample consisted of PBMCs or a T cell subset sorted from them (not recorded which). This TCR came from an adult woman who had mild COVID-19 (a few samples of this study predate the infection). Cell type and time point are not known. V usage is TRBV5-1 and J usage is TRBJ1-1; 7 bases align to TRBD1. The CDR3 region is CASSLVGGDAFF. DNA of the CDR3: TGCGCCAGCAGCTTGGTAGGGGGCGACGCTTTCTTT.